This T cell receptor (beta chain) is drawn from a study of cytomegalovirus exposure and HLA in healthy donors. As regards this clone: One end of the junction is discordant with germline, which a read error may explain. Additional DNA sequences in this sample encode the identical CDR3.

In the PCR, 60 Vbeta and 13 Jbeta primers were used. Here immunoSEQ multiplex PCR was the method, and the copy in TCRdb shows in-frame clones only, minus some. The sample has roughly 36,000 clones. Germline values: CDR1 MNHEY, CDR2 SVGAGI. The CDR3 runs to 15 residues. V usage is TRBV6-5 and J usage is TRBJ1-1, with D maybe TRBD1 (6 bases). The receptor comes from a woman under 40 in good health and CMV-seropositive. Sequencing input: PBMCs. The CDR3 loop is CASSTRTDLNTEAFF. The CDR3 DNA follows: TGCGCCAGCAGTACACGGACAGACTTGAACACTGAAGCTTTCTTT.